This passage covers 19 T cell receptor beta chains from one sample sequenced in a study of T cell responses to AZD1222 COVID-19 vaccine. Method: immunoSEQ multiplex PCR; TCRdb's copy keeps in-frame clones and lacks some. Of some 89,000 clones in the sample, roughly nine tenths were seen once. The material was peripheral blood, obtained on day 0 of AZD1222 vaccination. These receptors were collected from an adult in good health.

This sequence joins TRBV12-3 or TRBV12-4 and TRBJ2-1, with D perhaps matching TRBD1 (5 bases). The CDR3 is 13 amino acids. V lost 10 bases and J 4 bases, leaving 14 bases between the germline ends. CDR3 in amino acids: CATQGVGYNEQFF. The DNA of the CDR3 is TGTGCCACCCAGGGTGTTGGGTACAATGAGCAGTTCTTC.

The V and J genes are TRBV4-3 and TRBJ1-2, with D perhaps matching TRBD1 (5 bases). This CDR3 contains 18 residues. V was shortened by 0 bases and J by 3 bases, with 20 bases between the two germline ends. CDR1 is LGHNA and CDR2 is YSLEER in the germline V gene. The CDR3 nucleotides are TGCGCCAGCAGCCAAGATCTGACCCCCGGGACGAACCACTATGGCTACACCTTC. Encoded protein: CASSQDLTPGTNHYGYTF.

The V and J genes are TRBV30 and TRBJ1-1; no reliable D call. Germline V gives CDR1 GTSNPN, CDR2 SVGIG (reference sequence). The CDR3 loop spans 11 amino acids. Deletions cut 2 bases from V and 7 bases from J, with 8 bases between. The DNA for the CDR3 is TGTGCCTGGAGTTTCGGGGTTGAAGCTTTCTTT. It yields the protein CAWSFGVEAFF.

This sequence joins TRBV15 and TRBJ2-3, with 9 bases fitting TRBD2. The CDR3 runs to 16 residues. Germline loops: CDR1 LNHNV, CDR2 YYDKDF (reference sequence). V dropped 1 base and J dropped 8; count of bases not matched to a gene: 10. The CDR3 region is CATSRGGSGGFGTQYF. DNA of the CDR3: TGTGCCACCAGCAGAGGTGGCAGCGGGGGGTTCGGTACGCAGTATTTT.

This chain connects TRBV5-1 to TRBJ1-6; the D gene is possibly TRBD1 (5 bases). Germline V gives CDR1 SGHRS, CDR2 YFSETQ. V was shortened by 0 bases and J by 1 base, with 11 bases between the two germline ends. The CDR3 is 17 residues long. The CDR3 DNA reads TGCGCCAGCAGCTTGGATGGGGCAGGGTCCTATAATTCACCCCTCCACTTT. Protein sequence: CASSLDGAGSYNSPLHF.

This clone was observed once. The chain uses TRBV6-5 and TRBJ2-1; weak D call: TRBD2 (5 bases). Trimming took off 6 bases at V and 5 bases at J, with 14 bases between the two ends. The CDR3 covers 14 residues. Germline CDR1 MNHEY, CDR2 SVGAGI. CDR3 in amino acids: CASSPRRTHNEQFF. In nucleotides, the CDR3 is TGTGCCAGCAGCCCGCGTCGGACTCACAATGAGCAGTTCTTC.

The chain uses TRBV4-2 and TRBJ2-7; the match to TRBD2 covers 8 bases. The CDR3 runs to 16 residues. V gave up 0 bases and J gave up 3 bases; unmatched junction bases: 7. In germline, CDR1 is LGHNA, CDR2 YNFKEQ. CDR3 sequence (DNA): TGTGCCAGCAGCCAAGATACGGCTAGCGGGTACTACGAGCAGTACTTC. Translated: CASSQDTASGYYEQYF.

DNA for the CDR3: TGCGCCAGCGGAGAAGGGTCGGCGGGTCCCCCTAATGAGCAGTTCTTC. Its translation: CASGEGSAGPPNEQFF. The chain has TRBV5-1 and TRBJ2-1; tentatively, D is TRBD2 (5 bases). V dropped 7 bases and J dropped 7 bases, with 24 bases sitting between them. This CDR3 contains 16 residues. Germline V CDR1 and CDR2: SGHRS, YFSETQ.

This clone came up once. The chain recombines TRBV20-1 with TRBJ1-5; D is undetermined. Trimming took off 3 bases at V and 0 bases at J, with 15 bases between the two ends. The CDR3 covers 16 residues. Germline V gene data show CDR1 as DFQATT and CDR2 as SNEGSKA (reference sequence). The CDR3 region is CSASSAGDRSNQPQHF. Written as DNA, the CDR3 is TGCAGTGCTAGTTCAGCCGGTGACCGTAGCAATCAGCCCCAGCATTTT.

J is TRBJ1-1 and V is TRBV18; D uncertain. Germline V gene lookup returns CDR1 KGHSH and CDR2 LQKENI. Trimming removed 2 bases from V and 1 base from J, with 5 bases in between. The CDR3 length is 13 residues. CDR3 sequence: CASSPDPNTEAFF. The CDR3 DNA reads TGTGCCAGCTCACCAGACCCGAACACTGAAGCTTTCTTT.

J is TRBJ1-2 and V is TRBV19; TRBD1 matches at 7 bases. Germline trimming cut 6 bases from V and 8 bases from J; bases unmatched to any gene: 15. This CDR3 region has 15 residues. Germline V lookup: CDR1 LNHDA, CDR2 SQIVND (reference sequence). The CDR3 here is CASSITGTVGRGYTF. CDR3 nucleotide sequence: TGTGCCAGTAGCATTACCGGGACAGTAGGTCGAGGCTACACCTTC.

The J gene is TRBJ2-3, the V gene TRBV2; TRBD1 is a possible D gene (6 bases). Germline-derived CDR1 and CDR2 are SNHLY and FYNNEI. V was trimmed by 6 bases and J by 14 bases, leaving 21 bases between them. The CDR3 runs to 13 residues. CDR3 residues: CASRDAWTDVVYF. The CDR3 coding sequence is TGTGCCAGCAGGGACGCCTGGACAGATGTTGTGTATTTT.

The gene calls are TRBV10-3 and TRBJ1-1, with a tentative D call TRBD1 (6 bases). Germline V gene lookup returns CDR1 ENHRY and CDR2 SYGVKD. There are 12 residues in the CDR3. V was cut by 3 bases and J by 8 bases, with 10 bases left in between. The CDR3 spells CAISDGQIEAFF. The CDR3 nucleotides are TGTGCCATCAGTGACGGACAGATCGAAGCTTTCTTT.

CDR3 in DNA: TGTGCCAGCTCAGTCGGGGAACGGTACGAGCAGTACTTC. It specifies CASSVGERYEQYF. This chain links TRBV18 with TRBJ2-7; D possibly corresponds to TRBD2 (5 bases). The V and J ends lost 5 bases and 4 bases respectively, with 12 bases between them. The CDR3 extends over 13 amino acids. Germline-derived CDR1 and CDR2 are KGHSH and LQKENI.

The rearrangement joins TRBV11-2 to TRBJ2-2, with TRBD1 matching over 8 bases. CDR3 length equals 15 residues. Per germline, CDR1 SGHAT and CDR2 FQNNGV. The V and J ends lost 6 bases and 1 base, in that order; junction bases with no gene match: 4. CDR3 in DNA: TGTGCCAGCAGACCAGACAGGGGGAACACCGGGGAGCTGTTTTTT. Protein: CASRPDRGNTGELFF.

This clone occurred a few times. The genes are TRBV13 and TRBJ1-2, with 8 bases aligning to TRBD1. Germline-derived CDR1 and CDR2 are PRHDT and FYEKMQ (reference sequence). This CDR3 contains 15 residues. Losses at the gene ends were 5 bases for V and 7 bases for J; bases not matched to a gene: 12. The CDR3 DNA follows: TGTGCCAGCAGCACAGGGGGACGCTCCCGGAGTGGCTACACCTTC. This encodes CASSTGGRSRSGYTF.

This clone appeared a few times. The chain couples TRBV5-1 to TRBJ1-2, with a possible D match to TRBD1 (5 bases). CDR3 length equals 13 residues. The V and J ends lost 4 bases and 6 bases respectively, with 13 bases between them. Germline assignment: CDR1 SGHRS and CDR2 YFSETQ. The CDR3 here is CASSIAQGDGYTF. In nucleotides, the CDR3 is TGCGCCAGCAGCATAGCCCAAGGGGATGGCTACACCTTC.

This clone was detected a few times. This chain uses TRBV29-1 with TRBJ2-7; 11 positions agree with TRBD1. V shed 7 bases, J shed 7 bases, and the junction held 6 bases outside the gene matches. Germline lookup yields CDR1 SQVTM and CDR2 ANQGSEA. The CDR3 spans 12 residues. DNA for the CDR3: TGCAGCGGAGGACAGGGGGCGCTTGAGCAGTACTTC. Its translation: CSGGQGALEQYF.

The chain's CDR3 is CASRRQGDSYGYTF. In DNA form, the CDR3 reads TGTGCCAGCAGGAGACAGGGGGATAGCTATGGCTACACCTTC. The gene calls are TRBV3-1 (or the pseudogene TRBV3-2) and TRBJ1-2, with 9 nucleotides matching TRBD1. Germline CDR1 reads LGHDT; CDR2 reads YNNKEL (reference sequence). With 6 bases clipped from V and 4 bases from J, the junction kept 6 bases outside the gene matches. The CDR3 runs to 14 residues.